One and the same sample provided the 5 T cell receptor beta chains below, sequenced in a study of cytomegalovirus exposure and HLA in healthy donors. The table came from immunoSEQ multiplex PCR; TCRdb's copy has only in-frame clones and leaves some out. The sample consists of some 150,000 clones, roughly 91% of them appearing once. What was sequenced was PBMCs. These receptors were obtained from a man aged 18 to 30 in good health and CMV-seronegative.

J is TRBJ2-1 and V is TRBV4-3; 15 nucleotides agree with TRBD2. CDR3 length: 15 residues. The trim removed 6 bases at V and 10 bases at J, leaving 7 bases unmatched. Germline lookup yields CDR1 LGHNA and CDR2 YSLEER. CDR3 DNA sequence: TGCGCCAGCAGAGCCGGACTAGCGGGAGGGGCCGAGCAGTTCTTC. Protein sequence: CASRAGLAGGAEQFF.

The chain couples TRBV19 to TRBJ2-3; D perhaps matches TRBD2 (5 bases). V was trimmed by 3 bases and J by 2 bases, leaving 18 bases between them. CDR3 size: 17 residues. The germline V gene has CDR1 LNHDA and CDR2 SQIVND (reference sequence). In nucleotides, the CDR3 is TGTGCCAGTAGTATTGAAGCGAGGTTGAGGGCCACAGATACGCAGTATTTT. The encoded protein is CASSIEARLRATDTQYF.

This chain connects TRBV7-2 to TRBJ1-4; 8 bases fit TRBD1. This CDR3 spans 14 amino acids. Unmatched junction bases numbered 1, after V lost 3 bases and J lost 4 bases. Germline CDR1 SGHTA, CDR2 FQGNSA. CDR3 coding DNA: TGTGCCAGCAGCTTGGACAGGGTTAATGAAAAACTGTTTTTT. It yields the protein CASSLDRVNEKLFF.

V and J are TRBV5-1 and TRBJ1-2, with 9 nucleotides matching TRBD1. With 0 bases clipped from V and 4 bases from J, the junction kept 7 bases outside the gene matches. There are 16 residues in the CDR3. CDR1 SGHRS and CDR2 YFSETQ come from the germline V gene. The CDR3, as DNA: TGCGCCAGCAGCTTGGTGGGACAGGGTTATAGCTATGGCTACACCTTC. As protein: CASSLVGQGYSYGYTF.

The chain joins TRBV5-4 to TRBJ2-7, with a tentative D call TRBD1 (6 bases). This CDR3 is built from 14 residues. Germline assignment: CDR1 SGHNT and CDR2 YYREEE (reference sequence). V shed 4 bases and J shed 4 bases, with 15 bases lying between them. The DNA for the CDR3 is TGTGCCAGCAGCGAGTCCGGACAGATATACGAGCAGTACGTC. It codes for CASSESGQIYEQYV.